One T cell receptor beta chain is described in this entry. These data belong to a study of blood T cell repertoires in COVID-19. Measured with immunoSEQ multiplex PCR; TCRdb has only the in-frame clones, and not every one. The repertoire holds roughly 270,000 clones, with roughly 87% as singletons. This CDR3 spans 12 amino acids. The germline gives CDR1 WNHNN, CDR2 SYGVQD (reference sequence). V lost 9 bases and J lost 7, with 13 bases in between. The chain recombines TRBV10-1 with TRBJ1-5; TRBD1 might be the D (6 bases). The TCR was taken from a man in his late teens or twenties with active or convalescent COVID-19. Sequencing was performed on peripheral blood. CDR3 region: CASYRAQQPQHF. The CDR3 nucleotides are TGCGCCAGTTACAGGGCACAACAGCCCCAGCATTTT.